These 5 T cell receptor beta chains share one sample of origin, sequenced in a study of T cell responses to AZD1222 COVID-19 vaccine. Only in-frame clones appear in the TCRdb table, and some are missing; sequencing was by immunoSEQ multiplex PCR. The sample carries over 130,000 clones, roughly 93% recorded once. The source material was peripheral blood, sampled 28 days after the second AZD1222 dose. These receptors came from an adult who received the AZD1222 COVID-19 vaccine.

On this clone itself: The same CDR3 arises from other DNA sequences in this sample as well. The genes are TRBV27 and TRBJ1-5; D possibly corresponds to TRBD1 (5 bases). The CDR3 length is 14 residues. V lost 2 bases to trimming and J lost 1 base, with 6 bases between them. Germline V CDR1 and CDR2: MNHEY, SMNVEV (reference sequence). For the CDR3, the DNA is TGTGCCAGCAGTTTAGGGGCCAGCAATCAGCCCCAGCATTTT. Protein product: CASSLGASNQPQHF.

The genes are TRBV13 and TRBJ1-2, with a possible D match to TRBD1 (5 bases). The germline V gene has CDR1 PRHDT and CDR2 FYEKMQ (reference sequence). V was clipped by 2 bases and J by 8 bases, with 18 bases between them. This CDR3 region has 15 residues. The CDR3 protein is CASSLLWGTLGGYTF. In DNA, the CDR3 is TGTGCCAGCAGCTTACTGTGGGGGACCTTGGGCGGCTACACCTTC.

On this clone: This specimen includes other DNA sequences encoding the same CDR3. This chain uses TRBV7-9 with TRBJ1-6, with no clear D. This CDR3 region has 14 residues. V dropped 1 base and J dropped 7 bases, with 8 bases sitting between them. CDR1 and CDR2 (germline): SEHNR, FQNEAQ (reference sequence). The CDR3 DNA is TGTGCCAGCAGCTTAGGGGGAGGGAATTCACCCCTCCACTTT. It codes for CASSLGGGNSPLHF.

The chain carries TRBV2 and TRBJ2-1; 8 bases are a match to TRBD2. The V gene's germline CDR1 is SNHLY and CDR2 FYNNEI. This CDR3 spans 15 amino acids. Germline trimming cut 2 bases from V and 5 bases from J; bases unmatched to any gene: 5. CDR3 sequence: CASSEISGGDNEQFF. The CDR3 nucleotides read TGTGCCAGCAGTGAAATAAGCGGGGGAGACAATGAGCAGTTCTTC.

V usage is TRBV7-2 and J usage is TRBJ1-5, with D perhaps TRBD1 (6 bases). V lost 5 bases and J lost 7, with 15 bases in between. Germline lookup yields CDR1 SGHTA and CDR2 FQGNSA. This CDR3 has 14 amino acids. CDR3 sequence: CASSATGFVQPQHF. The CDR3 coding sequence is TGTGCCAGCAGCGCCACAGGGTTCGTGCAGCCCCAGCATTTT.